This T cell receptor beta chain was found in a study of early T cells in non-severe SARS-CoV-2 infection. This clonotype has just a few counts. MiXCR, applied by TCRdb to the 5' RACE reads, yields one record per CDR3 protein. This repertoire shows 20,000 to 25,000 distinct CDR3 sequences, around 5.8% found once; its top ten account for approximately 15%. CDR3 length: 14 amino acids. Germline loops: CDR1 KGHSH, CDR2 LQKENI. With 3 bases removed from V and 7 bases from J, the gap between germline ends came to 16 bases. The sample consisted of whole blood, taken at baseline. The gene calls are TRBV18 and TRBJ2-7; D is unresolved. This TCR came from an adult who was a healthcare worker with PCR-confirmed SARS-CoV-2 infection or an uninfected control (not recorded which). The CDR3 is CASSPSSTPWEQYF. For the CDR3, the DNA is TGTGCCAGCTCACCGAGTTCAACTCCGTGGGAGCAGTACTTC.